These T cell receptor beta chains were read from a single sample in a study of technical replicates of blood from four donors. Only in-frame clones appear in the TCRdb table, and some are missing; sequencing was by immunoSEQ multiplex PCR. The table lists almost 90,000 clones, approximately 94% of them singletons. Material for sequencing was T cells isolated from PBMCs. The receptors were sampled from a human donor in good health. Both conserved end residues are part of each CDR3. The order of the fields is J gene, D gene, V gene, clone size, CDR3 DNA, CDR3 protein. The D gene is left open where the match is weak. Where a row states a size, it is once, few, many or the class of an expanded clone; other rows omit it.

>TRBJ2-6|-|TRBV7-6|-
TGTGCCAGCAGCTTAGTAGATTACACTGGGCCCTCTGGGGCCAACGTCCTGACTTTC
CASSLVDYTGPSGANVLTF
>TRBJ2-7|-|TRBV5-1|-
TGCGCCAGCAGCTTGACCGACAGGAGCTCCTACGAGCAGTACTTC
CASSLTDRSSYEQYF
>TRBJ2-1|TRBD1|TRBV5-8|-
TGTGCCAGCAGCGCCGGGACAGTCTCCTACAATGAGCAGTTCTTC
CASSAGTVSYNEQFF
>TRBJ1-4|-|TRBV15|-
TGTGCCACCAGCAGAGTGGGAGGGCCCGCGGCTAATGAAAAACTGTTTTTT
CATSRVGGPAANEKLFF
>TRBJ2-3|TRBD2|TRBV9|-
TGTGCCAGCAGCGGTGGCTTGACTAGCGGGAAAGCAGATACGCAGTATTTT
CASSGGLTSGKADTQYF
>TRBJ2-3|TRBD2|TRBV7-2|-
TGTGCCAGCAGCTTAGCCGGACTAGCGGGCCGAGTCTATTTT
CASSLAGLAGRVYF
>TRBJ1-1|TRBD1|TRBV27|-
TGTGCCAGCAGTGATAACAGGGGGAACACTGAAGCTTTCTTT
CASSDNRGNTEAFF
>TRBJ2-7|-|TRBV23-1|-
TGCGCCAGCAGTCAATCGGCAGGGAAGTCCTCCTACGAGCAGTACTTC
CASSQSAGKSSYEQYF
>TRBJ2-7|TRBD2|TRBV7-2|-
TGTGCCAGCAGCTTAAGCACGGGACTAGCAGTCTACGAGCAGTACTTC
CASSLSTGLAVYEQYF
>TRBJ2-5|TRBD1|TRBV5-1|-
TGCGCCAGCAGGATGGGACAGGGAGGCGAGACCCAGTACTTC
CASRMGQGGETQYF
>TRBJ2-7|TRBD1|TRBV5-4|once
TGTGCCAGCAGCTTGGTCGGGACAGGGGCCCACGAGCAGTACTTC
CASSLVGTGAHEQYF
>TRBJ2-1|TRBD2|TRBV2|-
TGTGCCAGCACCACACCGGGAGGACGCTACAATGAGCAGTTCTTC
CASTTPGGRYNEQFF
>TRBJ1-1|TRBD1|TRBV6-1|-
TGTGCCAGCGTGAGGGCAACAGGGGCCAACACTGAAGCTTTCTTT
CASVRATGANTEAFF
>TRBJ1-1|TRBD1|TRBV11-3|-
TGTGCCAGCAGGGCTACAGGGGGTGGGATTGAAGCTTTCTTT
CASRATGGGIEAFF
>TRBJ2-2|TRBD2|TRBV19|-
TGTGCCAGTTCCCCTCGCGGGGGGGCCGGGGAGCTGTTTTTT
CASSPRGGAGELFF
>TRBJ1-5|-|TRBV4-1|-
TGCGCCAGCAGCCAAGACCAACAGCCCCAGCATTTT
CASSQDQQPQHF
>TRBJ2-5|-|TRBV7-9|-
TGTGCCAGCAGCCCGGCGGTGTACCAAGAGACCCAGTACTTC
CASSPAVYQETQYF
>TRBJ1-4|-|TRBV5-1|-
TGCGCCAGCAGCGTATATGGGGAGGGCGAAAAACTGTTTTTT
CASSVYGEGEKLFF
>TRBJ2-7|TRBD1|TRBV28|-
TGTGCCAGCAGTCTCCCTGGGACAGGGGGCATCGAGCAGTACTTC
CASSLPGTGGIEQYF
>TRBJ2-7|TRBD1|TRBV18|-
TGTGCCAGCTCACCGCCGACAGGGAGTACGTACGAGCAGTACTTC
CASSPPTGSTYEQYF
>TRBJ2-7|TRBD2|TRBV6-6|-
TGTGCCAGCAGTTACGCGGGAGGGACAAAAAGGTACGAGCAGTACTTC
CASSYAGGTKRYEQYF
>TRBJ2-6|-|TRBV5-8|once
TGTGCCAGCAGCTGGGGCGTTAGGGCCAACGTCCTGACTTTC
CASSWGVRANVLTF
>TRBJ2-3|-|TRBV29-1|-
TGCAGCGTTAAGGAGGGGGGGCGGGGAGATACGCAGTATTTT
CSVKEGGRGDTQYF
>TRBJ2-4|-|TRBV9|-
TGTGCCAGCAGCCAACTAGACGGGGGAAACATTCAGTACTTC
CASSQLDGGNIQYF
>TRBJ2-3|TRBD2|TRBV7-6|-
TGTGCCAGCAGCTCGGGACTAGCGGGGGGGCTTGGCACAGATACGCAGTATTTT
CASSSGLAGGLGTDTQYF
>TRBJ1-6|TRBD1|TRBV2|-
TGTGCCAGCAAGGGACAGGGAAATTCACCCCTCCACTTT
CASKGQGNSPLHF
>TRBJ2-7|-|TRBV5-8|-
TGTGCCAGCAGCTTGCTTCGCGAGCAGTACTTC
CASSLLREQYF
>TRBJ2-2|TRBD2|TRBV5-1|-
TGCGCCAGCAGCTTGGGTACTAGCGGGAGGACCGGGGAGCTGTTTTTT
CASSLGTSGRTGELFF
>TRBJ1-1|TRBD1|TRBV6-1|few
TGTGCCAGCAGTGTAGCCAGGGGGCTGATTGACACTGAAGCTTTCTTT
CASSVARGLIDTEAFF